This TCR beta chain was recovered during a study of PD-1 blockade in classical Hodgkin lymphoma. General study findings and limits: Initiation of nivolumab under 1 year after ASCT led to exclusion of patients. While CD8+ TCR diversity did not rise significantly by C4D1, CD4+ TCR diversity did.

From germline, CDR1 is SGHRS and CDR2 YFSETQ. The CDR3 spans 14 residues. J was trimmed by 8 bases and V by 4 bases; bases with no gene match: 9. The data were produced by immunoSEQ multiplex PCR, yet TCRdb's version contains in-frame clones alone and is incomplete. Of tens of thousands of clones listed, 75% to 95% are singletons. This sample's time point: cycle 4 day 1 (C4D1), after more than 5 weeks of nivolumab. After autologous stem cell transplantation all patients relapsed, and prior brentuximab vedotin exposure differed between cohorts. This clone is a singleton in its sample. No antigen is known for it.

Sequenced material: peripheral blood mononuclear cells (PBMCs), taken before the fourth cycle of nivolumab. This receptor was identified in a human donor with classical Hodgkin lymphoma. The V and J genes are TRBV5-1 and TRBJ1-2, with 9 bases lining up with TRBD1. Here the CDR3 reads CASSPGTGSWGYTF. The DNA of the CDR3 is TGCGCCAGCAGCCCCGGGACAGGGTCCTGGGGCTACACCTTC.